Listed below are T cell receptor beta chains from one sample, sequenced in a study of blood T cell repertoires in COVID-19. Here immunoSEQ multiplex PCR was the method, and the copy in TCRdb shows in-frame clones only, minus some. The repertoire holds 100,000 to 150,000 clones, over 55% seen once, with about 2.2% in the top ten. Specimen: peripheral blood. The receptors were sampled from a woman in her 70s with acute or convalescent COVID-19. Both conserved end residues are part of each CDR3. The D gene is left open where the match is weak. Clone size, where shown, is once, few, many, or a class for clones that have expanded.

clone size	D gene	J gene	V gene	CDR3 DNA	CDR3 protein
.	TRBD1	TRBJ2-7	TRBV6-2/TRBV6-3	TGTGCCAGCAGCCGCTCGACCTTGACAGGGTATACCTACGAGCAGTACTTC	CASSRSTLTGYTYEQYF
once	.	TRBJ2-7	TRBV7-6	TGTGCCAGCAGCCCTGGACTTTTCAGCTCCTACGAGCAGTACTTC	CASSPGLFSSYEQYF
.	TRBD1	TRBJ1-2	TRBV18	TGTGCCAGCTCACCGGGGGCTGACAGGGGCTATGGCTACACCTTC	CASSPGADRGYGYTF
.	.	TRBJ2-1	TRBV19	TGTGCCAGTAGTATGTCGGGGACTGGCTACAATGAGCAGTTCTTC	CASSMSGTGYNEQFF
.	.	TRBJ2-1	TRBV6-5	TGTGCCACCAGTCCTGAGTACAATGAGCAGTTCTTC	CATSPEYNEQFF
.	.	TRBJ1-1	TRBV18	TGTGCCAGCCTCGGGGAGAGTGAAGCTTTCTTT	CASLGESEAFF
.	TRBD1	TRBJ2-1	TRBV2	TGTGCCAGCAACAGGGGCAATGAGCAGTTCTTC	CASNRGNEQFF
.	.	TRBJ2-2	TRBV7-2	TGTGCCAGCAGCTTGGTAGTGAAAGCCACCGGGGAGCTGTTTTTT	CASSLVVKATGELFF
.	.	TRBJ1-2	TRBV7-9	TGTGCCAGCAGCTTAGGCCAGGGGCAAGGCTACACCTTC	CASSLGQGQGYTF
.	.	TRBJ2-6	TRBV19	TGTGCCAGTAGTAATGGGCTTTCGTCTGGGGCCAACGTCCTGACTTTC	CASSNGLSSGANVLTF
.	.	TRBJ2-5	TRBV14	TGTGCCAGCAGCCAAGGAGGAAATGGCTACCAAGAGACCCAGTACTTC	CASSQGGNGYQETQYF
once	.	TRBJ2-6	TRBV5-4	TGTGCCAGCAGCTTACAGGGAAATGGGGCCAACGTCCTGACTTTC	CASSLQGNGANVLTF
.	.	TRBJ1-1	TRBV12-3/TRBV12-4	TGTGCCAGCAGTTTAATGAACAGGAATGAAGCTTTCTTT	CASSLMNRNEAFF
.	.	TRBJ2-3	TRBV10-2	TGCGCCAGCAGTGAGCGGGGATCCCGTGATACGCAGTATTTT	CASSERGSRDTQYF
many	TRBD2	TRBJ2-1	TRBV6-5	TGTGCCAGCAAGAGGTCCCCGGGGACTAGCTATGAGCAGTTCTTC	CASKRSPGTSYEQFF
few	.	TRBJ1-1	TRBV5-1	TGCGCCAGCAGTGGGCAGAACACTGAAGCTTTCTTT	CASSGQNTEAFF
.	.	TRBJ1-6	TRBV19	TGTGCCAGTAGTATAGGACCGGGGAATTCACCCCTCCACTTT	CASSIGPGNSPLHF
.	.	TRBJ2-5	TRBV6-5	TGTGCCAGCAGTTCAGGGTTGGGAGAGACCCAGTACTTC	CASSSGLGETQYF
.	.	TRBJ1-1	TRBV4-3	TGCGCCAGCAGCCAATCGACAGCGAACACTGAAGCTTTCTTT	CASSQSTANTEAFF
.	.	TRBJ2-3	TRBV9	TGTGCCAGCAGCGTATATCGAGATACGCAGTATTTT	CASSVYRDTQYF
.	.	TRBJ2-5	TRBV6-5	TGTGCCAGCAGGTATCGCCGGGTCTCGGCCACCCAGTACTTC	CASRYRRVSATQYF
.	TRBD2	TRBJ2-3	TRBV27	TGTGCCAGCAGTTCTATTGGACTAGCGGCTGGAGATACGCAGTATTTT	CASSSIGLAAGDTQYF
few	.	TRBJ2-2	TRBV15	TGTGCCACCAGCAGAGGGACTGTTATCGGGGAGCTGTTTTTT	CATSRGTVIGELFF
few	TRBD1	TRBJ1-1	TRBV25-1	TGTGCCAGCAGTGCCCGAGGGGGCGGCACTGAAGCTTTCTTT	CASSARGGGTEAFF
.	.	TRBJ2-7	TRBV7-9	TGTGCCAGCAGCTTAGCGCGGAGGGAGCCTACCTACGAGCAGTACTTC	CASSLARREPTYEQYF
.	.	TRBJ1-2	TRBV28	TGTGCCAGCAGTGAGGGCCAGGGGAACTATGGCTACACCTTC	CASSEGQGNYGYTF
.	.	TRBJ1-6	TRBV3-1/TRBV3-2	TGTGCCAGCAGCCAAAGGGTGGGGGCAGATAATTCACCCCTCCACTTT	CASSQRVGADNSPLHF
few	TRBD1	TRBJ1-4	TRBV6-5	TGTGCCAGCAGCCTGGTGGGACAGGACCGGGGAAAACTGTTTTTT	CASSLVGQDRGKLFF
.	TRBD1	TRBJ2-7	TRBV9	TGTGCCAGCAGCCCCCAACTGGGGGACAGCCGCTACGAGCAGTACTTC	CASSPQLGDSRYEQYF
.	.	TRBJ2-5	TRBV5-1	TGCGCCAGCAGCTTGACTCCCGTGGGACAAGGCGGGCCGGAGACCCAGTACTTC	CASSLTPVGQGGPETQYF
few	.	TRBJ2-7	TRBV19	TGTGCCAGTAGTATTTCAGGGGCAGATATCTACGAGCAGTACTTC	CASSISGADIYEQYF
few	TRBD1	TRBJ2-3	TRBV24-1	TGTGCCACCGGTCACAGGGGATCTAGCACAGATACGCAGTATTTT	CATGHRGSSTDTQYF